The TCR beta chain under discussion was sequenced for a study of T cells after yellow fever vaccination. TCRdb reanalysed the 5' RACE reads using MiXCR and keeps one entry per CDR3 protein. The data hold over 250,000 distinct CDR3 sequences, with over 3.5% observed a single time. This clonotype has a count of ten or more. Germline CDR1 is SGHKS and CDR2 is YYEKEE (reference sequence). This CDR3 is 15 amino acids long. The ends were cut back, 4 bases at V and 1 base at J, with 14 bases in the middle. The receptor comes from a man aged 18 to 29 who received the YFV17D yellow fever vaccine. The specimen was PBMCs, collected 5 days after the yellow fever booster vaccination. The rearrangement uses TRBV5-5 and TRBJ1-1; possibly TRBD1 for D (6 bases). Here the CDR3 DNA reads TGTGCCAGCAGCGCCTCAGGGGACGCGAACACTGAAGCTTTCTTT. This sequence encodes CASSASGDANTEAFF.